Described below is a single TCR beta chain sequence and its context. What it recognizes is unknown. After constant-region reverse-primer amplification, full-length variable regions underwent semi-nested PCR with Nested Universal Primer A. TCRdb ran MiXCR on the 5' RACE reads and lists one entry per CDR3 protein. Here the sample spans 62,000 or so distinct CDR3 sequences, 20% to 25% being singletons. The germline V and J ends were trimmed by 2 bases and 1 base, with 11 bases remaining between them. The CDR3 has 16 residues. Germline lookup yields CDR1 MNHNY and CDR2 SVGAGI (reference sequence). Study-level results: Larger-cohort validation covered only one TCR beta V-J rearrangement. Tumor memory CD4+ T cell TCR gene usage was found to cluster with blood and lymph node memory CD4+ cells and with lymph node naive CD4+ cells. Tumor-infiltrating Treg TCR alpha and beta sequences overlapped most with tumor naive CD4+ T cells, then blood naive.

The chain employs TRBV6-6 and TRBJ2-2; D not certain. The receptor comes from a female donor with breast cancer. The source material was memory CD4+ T cells sorted from a lymph node. Subset: memory CD4+ T cells, CD4+CD45RO+CD25-. CDR3 bases: TGTGCCAGCAGTTACGATCGCGGAATGAACACCGGGGAGCTGTTTTTT. Residues: CASSYDRGMNTGELFF.